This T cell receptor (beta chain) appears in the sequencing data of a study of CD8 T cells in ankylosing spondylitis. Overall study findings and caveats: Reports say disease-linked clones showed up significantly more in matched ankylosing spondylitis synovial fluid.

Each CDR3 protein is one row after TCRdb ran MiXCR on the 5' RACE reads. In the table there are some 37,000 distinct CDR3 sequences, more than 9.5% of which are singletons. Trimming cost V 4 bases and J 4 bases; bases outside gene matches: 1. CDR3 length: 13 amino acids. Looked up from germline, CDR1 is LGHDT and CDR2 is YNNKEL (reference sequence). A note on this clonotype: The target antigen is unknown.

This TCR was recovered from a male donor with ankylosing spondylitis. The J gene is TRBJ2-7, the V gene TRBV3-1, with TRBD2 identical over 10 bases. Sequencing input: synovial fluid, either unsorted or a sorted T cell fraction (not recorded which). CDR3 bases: TGTGCCAGCAGCCCACTAGCGGGATACGAGCAGTACTTC. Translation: CASSPLAGYEQYF.